A selection of T cell receptor beta chains follows, all from one sample in a study of identical twins. In TCRdb, the 5' RACE reads were re-called with MiXCR into one record per CDR3 protein. The repertoire holds hundreds of thousands of distinct CDR3 sequences, under 8.5% seen once, with around 1.6% in the top ten. These data are also associated with another study on yellow fever vaccine responses in identical twins.

Sequenced sample: PBMCs. The source of these receptors is a woman under 30 in good health. CDR3s include the opening cysteine and the closing phenylalanine or tryptophan. The D gene is left open where the match is weak. Rows may omit the clone size; those that give it use once, few, many or a size class.

J,size,V,length,D,CDR3,DNA
TRBJ2-1,many,TRBV18,16,TRBD2,CASSPASGLANGEQFF,TGTGCCAGCTCACCGGCGTCGGGACTAGCGAACGGTGAGCAGTTCTTC
TRBJ1-6,-,TRBV6-1,16,-,CASSEARVQINSPLHF,TGTGCCAGCAGTGAAGCGAGGGTCCAGATTAATTCACCCCTCCACTTT
TRBJ2-1,-,TRBV27,13,TRBD1,CASTRGPGNEQFF,TGTGCCAGCACCAGGGGGCCGGGGAATGAGCAGTTCTTC
TRBJ1-2,-,TRBV27,18,TRBD1,CASSGIRDRSYYNYGYTF,TGTGCCAGCAGTGGAATCCGGGACAGATCATATTATAACTATGGCTACACCTTC
TRBJ2-6,-,TRBV28,16,-,CASSWTRGFGANVLTF,TGTGCCAGCAGTTGGACACGAGGCTTTGGGGCCAACGTCCTGACTTTC
TRBJ2-7,many,TRBV29-1,12,-,CSVGVSQDEQYF,TGCAGCGTTGGTGTGAGCCAGGACGAGCAGTACTTC
TRBJ1-2,-,TRBV12-3/TRBV12-4,13,-,CASSYTSNYGYTF,TGTGCCAGCAGTTATACCAGCAACTATGGCTACACCTTC
TRBJ2-1,-,TRBV20-1,10,-,CSARRQEQFF,TGCAGTGCTAGACGGCAAGAGCAGTTCTTC
TRBJ2-1,many,TRBV5-1,15,-,CASSGDGRTYNEQFF,TGCGCCAGCAGCGGGGACGGGCGAACCTACAATGAGCAGTTCTTC
TRBJ2-5,many,TRBV6-5,14,-,CASSYGQNLETQYF,TGTGCCAGCAGTTACGGACAGAATCTAGAGACCCAGTACTTC
TRBJ1-2,-,TRBV12-3/TRBV12-4,15,-,CASSPITASIGGYTF,TGTGCCAGCAGCCCTATTACTGCCTCTATCGGTGGCTACACCTTC
TRBJ2-7,few,TRBV5-1,14,-,CATIPQEGFFEQYF,TGCGCCACCATCCCTCAAGAGGGTTTCTTCGAGCAGTACTTC
TRBJ2-1,-,TRBV28,16,TRBD2,CASSPPASGRGNEQFF,TGTGCCAGCAGTCCGCCCGCTAGCGGGAGGGGCAATGAGCAGTTCTTC
TRBJ2-2,few,TRBV3-1,14,TRBD1,CASRAGTEAGELFF,TGTGCCAGCAGGGCAGGGACAGAAGCCGGGGAGCTGTTTTTT
TRBJ2-1,many,TRBV5-1,17,-,CASSLELPGVGNNEQFF,TGCGCCAGCAGCTTGGAACTTCCGGGGGTAGGAAACAATGAGCAGTTCTTC
TRBJ2-1,many,TRBV12-3/TRBV12-4,16,-,CASSLALGILDNEQFF,TGTGCCAGCAGTTTAGCGTTGGGGATACTGGACAATGAGCAGTTCTTC
TRBJ2-5,many,TRBV9,14,-,CASSVEGTPGTQYF,TGTGCCAGCAGCGTAGAAGGGACGCCGGGGACCCAGTACTTC
TRBJ2-2,many,TRBV19,12,-,CASSAGQLELFF,TGTGCCAGTAGTGCCGGACAGTTGGAGCTGTTTTTT
TRBJ2-5,many,TRBV12-3/TRBV12-4,14,TRBD2,CASSLTSGQETQYF,TGTGCCAGCAGTTTGACTAGCGGTCAAGAGACCCAGTACTTC
TRBJ1-2,many,TRBV25-1,10,-,CASSENGYTF,TGTGCCAGCAGTGAAAATGGCTACACCTTC
TRBJ2-1,few,TRBV11-2,18,-,CASSPTRQLMGSYNEQFF,TGTGCCAGCAGCCCGACACGCCAACTTATGGGCTCCTACAATGAGCAGTTCTTC
TRBJ2-5,-,TRBV5-1,14,-,CASSLYPLQETQYF,TGCGCCAGCAGCTTGTATCCGTTACAAGAGACCCAGTACTTC
TRBJ2-5,few,TRBV20-1,11,TRBD2,CSIQPLAAAYF,TGCAGTATACAGCCGCTAGCGGCCGCCTACTTC
TRBJ1-4,-,TRBV12-3/TRBV12-4,18,TRBD1,CASSLGTAGRSTNEKLFF,TGTGCCAGCAGTTTGGGGACAGCGGGGAGGAGCACTAATGAAAAACTGTTTTTT
TRBJ2-4,few,TRBV3-1,15,TRBD2,CASSQGGSSGHIQYF,TGTGCCAGCAGCCAAGGCGGGAGTTCTGGGCACATTCAGTACTTC
TRBJ1-6,few,TRBV5-1,15,TRBD1,CASSKDRGPNSPLHF,TGCGCCAGCAGCAAAGACAGGGGGCCTAATTCACCCCTCCACTTT
TRBJ2-3,few,TRBV7-9,16,TRBD2,CASSLEEGGPEDTQYF,TGTGCCAGCAGCTTAGAGGAGGGAGGGCCGGAAGATACGCAGTATTTT
TRBJ2-7,-,TRBV7-8,14,-,CASSQTRGSYEQYF,TGTGCCAGCAGCCAAACGCGGGGCTCCTACGAGCAGTACTTC
TRBJ1-3,few,TRBV14,20,TRBD1,CASSQESGTGGAGSGNTIYF,TGTGCCAGCAGCCAAGAGTCCGGGACAGGGGGCGCAGGTTCTGGAAACACCATATATTTT
TRBJ2-1,-,TRBV20-1,12,-,CSASVAANEQFF,TGCAGTGCTAGCGTAGCGGCGAATGAGCAGTTCTTC
TRBJ2-5,-,TRBV2,13,-,CASSAGAQETQYF,TGTGCCAGCAGTGCGGGGGCACAAGAGACCCAGTACTTC
TRBJ1-1,-,TRBV6-5,16,-,CASSNTGTHMNTEAFF,TGTGCCAGCAGTAACACCGGGACACACATGAACACTGAAGCTTTCTTT
TRBJ2-1,many,TRBV12-3/TRBV12-4,15,TRBD1,CASKSSDRGLDEQFF,TGTGCCAGCAAATCATCGGACAGGGGGCTGGATGAGCAGTTCTTC
TRBJ2-6,many,TRBV25-1,16,-,CASSELRESGANVLTF,TGTGCCAGCAGTGAACTAAGAGAATCTGGGGCCAACGTCCTGACTTTC
TRBJ2-3,many,TRBV10-3,13,-,CARGETETDTQYF,TGTGCCAGGGGTGAGACAGAAACAGATACGCAGTATTTT
TRBJ2-5,-,TRBV12-3/TRBV12-4,13,-,CASSLFKQETQYF,TGTGCCAGCAGTTTATTTAAGCAAGAGACCCAGTACTTC
TRBJ2-5,-,TRBV5-1,15,-,CASSLATGLGETQYF,TGCGCCAGCAGCTTGGCCACAGGGCTCGGGGAGACCCAGTACTTC
TRBJ2-7,few,TRBV29-1,12,TRBD1,CSVGQGPGEQYF,TGCAGCGTCGGACAGGGTCCGGGAGAGCAGTACTTC
TRBJ2-2,many,TRBV29-1,18,TRBD1,CSATTGGLSYANTGELFF,TGCAGCGCCACGACAGGGGGCCTGTCATACGCGAACACCGGGGAGCTGTTTTTT
TRBJ1-1,many,TRBV4-1,15,-,CASDTDGGGNTEAFF,TGCGCCAGCGACACCGACGGGGGTGGGAACACTGAAGCTTTCTTT
TRBJ2-1,few,TRBV27,14,-,CASSGRPSPNEQFF,TGTGCCAGCAGTGGGAGACCCTCCCCGAATGAGCAGTTCTTC
TRBJ2-1,many,TRBV29-1,13,-,CSVITSPPNEQFF,TGCAGCGTTATCACTAGCCCACCTAATGAGCAGTTCTTC
TRBJ2-3,few,TRBV24-1,13,-,CATSDAGTDTQYF,TGTGCCACCAGTGATGCCGGCACAGATACGCAGTATTTT
TRBJ2-1,few,TRBV5-1,15,TRBD2,CASREVSGSLYEQFF,TGCGCCAGCAGAGAGGTTAGCGGGTCGTTATATGAGCAGTTCTTC
TRBJ2-2,many,TRBV12-3/TRBV12-4,14,TRBD2,CASRLSGRHGELFF,TGTGCCAGCAGACTTAGCGGGAGGCACGGGGAGCTGTTTTTT
TRBJ2-2,few,TRBV7-8,17,TRBD2,CASSPSGGAISTGELFF,TGTGCCAGCAGCCCAAGCGGGGGGGCAATCTCCACCGGGGAGCTGTTTTTT
TRBJ2-5,-,TRBV20-1,12,-,CSAPKYQETQYF,TGCAGTGCTCCGAAGTACCAAGAGACCCAGTACTTC
TRBJ2-7,few,TRBV7-2,16,TRBD2,CASSLAGVAGGYEQYF,TGTGCCAGCAGCTTAGCGGGGGTAGCGGGAGGTTACGAGCAGTACTTC
TRBJ2-7,few,TRBV28,13,-,CASSLNPLSEQYF,TGTGCCAGCAGTTTGAACCCCCTTTCAGAGCAGTACTTC
TRBJ2-5,few,TRBV6-1,13,-,CASGNWAGETQYF,TGTGCCAGCGGGAATTGGGCGGGGGAGACCCAGTACTTC
TRBJ2-3,-,TRBV12-3/TRBV12-4,15,TRBD1,CASSLTGALSVTQYF,TGTGCCAGCAGCCTTACAGGGGCTCTGTCTGTTACGCAGTATTTT